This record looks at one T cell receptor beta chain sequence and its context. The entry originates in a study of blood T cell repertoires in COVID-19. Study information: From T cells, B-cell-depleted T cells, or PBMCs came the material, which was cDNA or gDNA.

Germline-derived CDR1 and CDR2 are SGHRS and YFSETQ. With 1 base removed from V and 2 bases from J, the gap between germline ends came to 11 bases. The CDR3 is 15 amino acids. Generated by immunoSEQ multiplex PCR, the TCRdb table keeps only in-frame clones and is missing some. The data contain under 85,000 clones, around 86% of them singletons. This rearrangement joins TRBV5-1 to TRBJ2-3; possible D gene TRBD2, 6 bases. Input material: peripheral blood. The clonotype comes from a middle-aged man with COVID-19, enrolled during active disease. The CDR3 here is CASSLRRGVTDTQYF. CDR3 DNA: TGCGCCAGCAGCTTGCGGCGGGGAGTCACAGATACGCAGTATTTT.